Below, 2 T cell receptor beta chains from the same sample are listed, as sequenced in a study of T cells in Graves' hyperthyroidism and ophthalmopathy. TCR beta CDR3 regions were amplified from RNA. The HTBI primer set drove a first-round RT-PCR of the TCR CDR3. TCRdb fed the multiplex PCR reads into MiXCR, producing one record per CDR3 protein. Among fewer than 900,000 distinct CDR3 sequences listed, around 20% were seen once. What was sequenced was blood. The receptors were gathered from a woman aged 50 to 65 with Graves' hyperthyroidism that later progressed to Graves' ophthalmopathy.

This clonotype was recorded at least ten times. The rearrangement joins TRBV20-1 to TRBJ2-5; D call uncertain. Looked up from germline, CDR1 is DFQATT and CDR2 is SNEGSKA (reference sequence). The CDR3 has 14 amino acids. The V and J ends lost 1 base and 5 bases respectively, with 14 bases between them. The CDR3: CSARGSELMETQYF. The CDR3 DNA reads TGCAGTGCTAGAGGGTCGGAGCTTATGGAGACCCAGTACTTC.

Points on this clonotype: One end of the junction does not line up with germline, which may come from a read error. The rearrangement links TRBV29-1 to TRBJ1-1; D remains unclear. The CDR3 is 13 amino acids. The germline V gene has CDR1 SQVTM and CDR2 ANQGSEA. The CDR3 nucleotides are TGCGGCGTTGAAGAAATAGTGAACACTGAAGCTTTCTTT. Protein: CGVEEIVNTEAFF.